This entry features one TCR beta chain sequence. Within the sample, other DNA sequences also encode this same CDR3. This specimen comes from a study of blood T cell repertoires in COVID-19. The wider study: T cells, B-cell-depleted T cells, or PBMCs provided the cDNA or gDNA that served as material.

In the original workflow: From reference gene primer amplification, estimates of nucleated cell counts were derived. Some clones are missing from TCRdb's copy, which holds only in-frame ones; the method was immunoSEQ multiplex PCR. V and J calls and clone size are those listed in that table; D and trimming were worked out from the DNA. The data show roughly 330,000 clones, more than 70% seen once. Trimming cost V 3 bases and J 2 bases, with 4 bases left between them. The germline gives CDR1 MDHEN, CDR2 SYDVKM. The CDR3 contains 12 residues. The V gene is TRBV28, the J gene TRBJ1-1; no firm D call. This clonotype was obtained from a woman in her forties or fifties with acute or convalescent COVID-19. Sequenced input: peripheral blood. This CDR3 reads CASSLANTEAFF. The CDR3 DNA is TGTGCCAGCAGTTTGGCAAACACTGAAGCTTTCTTT. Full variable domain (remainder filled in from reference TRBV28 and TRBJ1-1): DVKVTQSSRYLVKRTGEKVFLECVQDMDHENMFWYRQDPGLGLRLIYFSYDVKMKEKGDIPEGYSVSREKKERFSLILESASTNQTSMYLCASSLANTEAFFGQGTRLTVV.